This T cell receptor (beta chain) was identified in a study of CD8 T cells in ankylosing spondylitis. In its sample, this clonotype was seen many times. This CDR3 contains 15 residues. The V gene's germline CDR1 is DFQATT and CDR2 SNEGSKA (reference sequence). Losses at the gene ends were 6 bases for V and 4 bases for J; bases not matched to a gene: 11. Quantitative 5'-RACE with molecular barcodes generated TCR beta libraries. TCRdb reanalysed the 5' RACE reads using MiXCR and keeps one entry per CDR3 protein. The data show about 250,000 distinct CDR3 sequences, with approximately 7.6% seen just once and 4% to 5% held by the top ten.

The sequence was collected from a female donor with ankylosing spondylitis or in good health (not recorded which). The rearrangement links TRBV20-1 to TRBJ2-1; TRBD2 agrees at 8 bases. The sample taken for sequencing was blood, either unsorted or a sorted T cell fraction (not recorded which). CDR3 loop: CSAPRAGEQYNEQFF. Here the CDR3 DNA reads TGCAGTGCACCTAGAGCGGGAGAACAGTACAATGAGCAGTTCTTC.